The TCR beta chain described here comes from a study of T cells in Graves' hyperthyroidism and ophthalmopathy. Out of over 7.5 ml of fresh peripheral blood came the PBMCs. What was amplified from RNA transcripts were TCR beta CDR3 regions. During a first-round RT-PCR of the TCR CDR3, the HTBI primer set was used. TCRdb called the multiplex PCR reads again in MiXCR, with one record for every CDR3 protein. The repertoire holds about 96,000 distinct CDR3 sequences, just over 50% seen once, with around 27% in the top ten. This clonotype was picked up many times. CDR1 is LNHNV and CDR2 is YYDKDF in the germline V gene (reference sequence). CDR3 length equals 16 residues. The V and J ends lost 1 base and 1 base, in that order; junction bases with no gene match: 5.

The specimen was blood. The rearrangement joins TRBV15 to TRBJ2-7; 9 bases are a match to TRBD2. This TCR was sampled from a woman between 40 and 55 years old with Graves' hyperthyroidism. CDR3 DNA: TGTGCCACCAGCAGAGTCCCGGGACTAGCATCCTACGAGCAGTACTTC. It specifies CATSRVPGLASYEQYF. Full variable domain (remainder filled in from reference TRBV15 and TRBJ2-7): DAMVIQNPRYQVTQFGKPVTLSCSQTLNHNVMYWYQQKSSQAPKLLFHYYDKDFNNEADTPDNFQSRRPNTSFCFLDIRSPGLGDTAMYLCATSRVPGLASYEQYFGPGTRLTVT.